This entry lists 4 T cell receptor beta chains sequenced from one sample in a study of T cells in Graves' hyperthyroidism and ophthalmopathy. RNA transcripts were the template for amplifying TCR beta CDR3 regions. Initially, a first-round RT-PCR of the TCR CDR3 employed the HTBI primer set. MiXCR was run by TCRdb on the multiplex PCR reads, yielding one entry per CDR3 protein. The table has around 620,000 distinct CDR3 sequences, more than 13% seen once. Input material: blood. All receptors derive from a woman aged 18-30 years with Graves' ophthalmopathy.

This clonotype was counted a few times. V usage is TRBV4-2 and J usage is TRBJ2-5; a possible D gene is TRBD2 (6 bases). CDR1 is LGHNA, CDR2 YNFKEQ, per germline. Trimming cost V 0 bases and J 7 bases, with 18 bases left between them. This CDR3 region has 16 residues. The CDR3 DNA is TGTGCCAGCAGCCAAGATCGGGGAGGACCCCCGGGGACCCAGTACTTC. Amino acids: CASSQDRGGPPGTQYF.

This clonotype was found many times. The genes are TRBV5-6 and TRBJ2-1; no clear D gene. There are 13 residues in the CDR3. Germline V CDR1 and CDR2: SGHDT, YYEEEE. V was trimmed by 5 bases and J by 7 bases, leaving 13 bases between them. CDR3 sequence (DNA): TGTGCCAGCAGATTATCCATGGCTAATGAGCAGTTCTTC. It encodes CASRLSMANEQFF.

V is TRBV27 and J is TRBJ1-5, with D maybe TRBD1 (5 bases). The CDR3 totals 13 residues. Germline lookup yields CDR1 MNHEY and CDR2 SMNVEV (reference sequence). Trimming left V 3 bases short and J 8 bases short, with 11 bases between. CDR3 loop: CASSFGGWEPQHF. CDR3 nucleotides: TGTGCCAGCAGTTTCGGGGGTTGGGAGCCCCAGCATTTT.

This clonotype was found many times. This chain links TRBV18 with TRBJ2-1; no clear D gene. The CDR3 has 13 residues. Germline CDR1 and CDR2: KGHSH and LQKENI. V shed 3 bases and J shed 6 bases, with 9 bases lying between them. The CDR3 sequence: CASSPRRFNEQFF. The CDR3 nucleotides are TGTGCCAGCTCACCTCGCCGCTTCAATGAGCAGTTCTTC.